Listed below are T cell receptor beta chains from one sample, sequenced in a study of vaccination and CD4 T cells after COVID-19. Via MiXCR, TCRdb re-called the PCR reads, giving one row per CDR3 protein. The sample lists around 9,000 distinct CDR3 sequences, about a third occurring once. These receptors' antigens are unknown. The sequenced sample consisted of CD4+ T cells from blood, cultured in vitro. The origin of the receptors is a human donor in good health. Each CDR3 is given with its conserved first and last residue. The D gene is left open where the match is weak. Not all rows give a size; the values are once, few, many and, for expanded clones, a class.

size: NA
D: NA
J: TRBJ2-1
V: TRBV20-1
CDR3: CSARDLGVGSSYNEQFF
DNA: TGCAGTGCTAGAGATCTCGGGGTTGGGAGCTCCTACAATGAGCAGTTCTTC

size: medium-sized
D: NA
J: TRBJ1-2
V: TRBV24-1
CDR3: CATSDRTGVKGYTF
DNA: TGTGCCACCAGTGACCGCACAGGAGTAAAGGGCTACACCTTC

size: NA
D: NA
J: TRBJ1-2
V: TRBV20-1
CDR3: CSARSPTADGPRF
DNA: TGCAGTGCTAGGTCACCAACGGCGGATGGACCCCGCTTC

size: NA
D: NA
J: TRBJ2-7
V: TRBV10-2
CDR3: CASSVPPIIWEQYF
DNA: TGCGCCAGCAGTGTCCCCCCCATCATTTGGGAGCAGTACTTC

size: NA
D: NA
J: TRBJ2-2
V: TRBV6-1
CDR3: CASSQEVATGELFF
DNA: TGTGCCAGCAGTCAGGAGGTGGCCACCGGGGAGCTGTTTTTT

size: few
D: TRBD2
J: TRBJ2-1
V: TRBV12-3/TRBV12-4
CDR3: CASQTSGERQFF
DNA: TGTGCCAGCCAGACTAGCGGGGAGAGGCAGTTCTTC

size: NA
D: NA
J: TRBJ1-1
V: TRBV7-6
CDR3: CASSWGPNTEAFF
DNA: TGTGCCAGCAGTTGGGGTCCAAACACTGAAGCTTTCTTT

size: NA
D: NA
J: TRBJ1-1
V: TRBV19
CDR3: CASSIFFAAGTEAFF
DNA: TGTGCCAGTAGTATATTCTTTGCGGCGGGCACTGAAGCTTTCTTT

size: NA
D: NA
J: TRBJ2-1
V: TRBV7-3
CDR3: CASSLWETRNEQFF
DNA: TGTGCCAGCAGCTTATGGGAAACTAGAAATGAGCAGTTCTTC

size: few
D: NA
J: TRBJ1-5
V: TRBV6-2/TRBV6-3
CDR3: CASRASGVSNQPQHF
DNA: TGTGCCAGCAGAGCCTCAGGGGTAAGCAATCAGCCCCAGCATTTT

size: few
D: TRBD1
J: TRBJ1-5
V: TRBV4-1
CDR3: CASSQVIPGGQPQHF
DNA: TGCGCCAGCAGCCAAGTGATCCCAGGGGGTCAGCCCCAGCATTTT

size: once
D: NA
J: TRBJ1-2
V: TRBV30
CDR3: CAWRGTGRYGYTF
DNA: TGTGCCTGGAGAGGGACGGGGAGATATGGCTACACCTTC

size: NA
D: TRBD1
J: TRBJ1-5
V: TRBV6-5
CDR3: CASSYSGRGSNQPQHF
DNA: TGTGCCAGCAGTTACTCCGGCAGGGGGAGCAATCAGCCCCAGCATTTT

size: NA
D: NA
J: TRBJ2-7
V: TRBV12-3/TRBV12-4
CDR3: CASSFSRTEQYF
DNA: TGTGCCAGCAGTTTTAGTAGAACCGAGCAGTACTTC

size: NA
D: NA
J: TRBJ1-1
V: TRBV12-3/TRBV12-4
CDR3: CASSPNTEAFF
DNA: TGTGCCAGCAGTCCCAACACTGAAGCTTTCTTT

size: NA
D: NA
J: TRBJ2-3
V: TRBV2
CDR3: CASSFRGGLRDTQYF
DNA: TGTGCCAGCAGCTTCCGGGGAGGCCTTAGAGATACGCAGTATTTT

size: few
D: NA
J: TRBJ2-5
V: TRBV5-8
CDR3: CASGPGVPRETQYF
DNA: TGTGCCAGCGGTCCAGGGGTTCCAAGAGAGACCCAGTACTTC

size: NA
D: NA
J: TRBJ1-1
V: TRBV10-2
CDR3: CASWEGWQQEAFF
DNA: TGCGCCAGCTGGGAGGGTTGGCAGCAAGAAGCTTTCTTT

size: few
D: NA
J: TRBJ2-3
V: TRBV27
CDR3: CASSSGSYTDTQYF
DNA: TGTGCCAGCAGTAGCGGGTCTTACACAGATACGCAGTATTTT

size: few
D: NA
J: TRBJ1-5
V: TRBV20-1
CDR3: CSARENGVIGPQHF
DNA: TGCAGTGCTAGAGAAAACGGTGTAATAGGGCCCCAGCATTTT

size: medium-sized
D: NA
J: TRBJ1-1
V: TRBV6-1
CDR3: CASISGQPNTEAFF
DNA: TGTGCCAGCATCTCCGGACAGCCTAACACTGAAGCTTTCTTT

size: few
D: TRBD1
J: TRBJ1-2
V: TRBV20-1
CDR3: CSAGIRRDSYGYTF
DNA: TGCAGTGCGGGGATCCGACGGGACAGCTATGGCTACACCTTC

size: NA
D: TRBD2
J: TRBJ2-3
V: TRBV3-1
CDR3: CASSTSGALTDTQYF
DNA: TGTGCCAGCAGCACTAGCGGGGCTCTCACAGATACGCAGTATTTT

size: once
D: NA
J: TRBJ1-2
V: TRBV3-1
CDR3: CASSPDRTYGYTF
DNA: TGTGCCAGCAGCCCCGACAGGACCTATGGCTACACCTTC

size: NA
D: TRBD1
J: TRBJ2-7
V: TRBV9
CDR3: CASSRTDRTYEQYF
DNA: TGTGCCAGCAGCAGAACGGACAGGACCTACGAGCAGTACTTC

size: NA
D: NA
J: TRBJ1-5
V: TRBV6-1
CDR3: CAGSLGVSNQPQHF
DNA: TGTGCCGGCTCCCTTGGGGTCTCAAATCAGCCCCAGCATTTT

size: few
D: NA
J: TRBJ2-5
V: TRBV27
CDR3: CASGSWDVRTQYF
DNA: TGTGCCAGCGGGAGCTGGGATGTGAGGACCCAGTACTTC

size: few
D: NA
J: TRBJ2-7
V: TRBV6-5
CDR3: CASSYSFISPVYEQYF
DNA: TGTGCCAGCAGTTACTCGTTTATTTCTCCCGTCTACGAGCAGTACTTC

size: NA
D: NA
J: TRBJ2-1
V: TRBV20-1
CDR3: CSARTKSSYNEQFF
DNA: TGCAGTGCTCGGACCAAGAGCTCCTACAATGAGCAGTTCTTC

size: few
D: NA
J: TRBJ1-2
V: TRBV20-1
CDR3: CSARAGNYGYTF
DNA: TGCAGTGCTAGAGCCGGGAACTATGGCTACACCTTC

size: NA
D: NA
J: TRBJ1-1
V: TRBV5-1
CDR3: CASSLVPPRGMANTEAFF
DNA: TGCGCCAGCAGCTTGGTCCCTCCAAGGGGGATGGCGAACACTGAAGCTTTCTTT

size: few
D: NA
J: TRBJ2-2
V: TRBV6-4
CDR3: CASSEGNTGELFF
DNA: TGTGCCAGCTCGGAAGGGAACACCGGGGAGCTGTTTTTT

size: NA
D: TRBD1
J: TRBJ2-7
V: TRBV28
CDR3: CASSSRTGGEYEQYF
DNA: TGTGCCAGCAGTTCCAGGACAGGGGGCGAATACGAGCAGTACTTC

size: NA
D: NA
J: TRBJ1-5
V: TRBV5-5
CDR3: CASSFGHPSNQPQHF
DNA: TGTGCCAGCAGTTTCGGACATCCTAGCAATCAGCCCCAGCATTTT

size: NA
D: NA
J: TRBJ1-2
V: TRBV20-1
CDR3: CSARIDGEDYGYTF
DNA: TGCAGTGCTAGAATCGACGGGGAAGACTATGGCTACACCTTC

size: NA
D: TRBD1
J: TRBJ1-2
V: TRBV6-5
CDR3: CASSYGDQRDRGLLGYTF
DNA: TGTGCCAGCAGTTATGGGGACCAAAGGGACAGGGGCCTCTTGGGCTACACCTTC

size: NA
D: NA
J: TRBJ1-2
V: TRBV29-1
CDR3: CSVEFTRGNHYGYTF
DNA: TGCAGCGTTGAATTTACCCGGGGGAACCACTATGGCTACACCTTC

size: few
D: TRBD2
J: TRBJ2-3
V: TRBV7-8
CDR3: CASIPSGGDTFSTDTQYF
DNA: TGTGCCAGCATCCCTAGCGGGGGTGATACTTTTAGCACAGATACGCAGTATTTT

size: NA
D: TRBD1
J: TRBJ1-6
V: TRBV7-2
CDR3: CASSFSGTGQNSPLHF
DNA: TGTGCCAGCAGCTTCTCCGGGACAGGGCAAAATTCACCCCTCCACTTT

size: NA
D: NA
J: TRBJ1-6
V: TRBV5-1
CDR3: CASSLGQGVWSPLHF
DNA: TGCGCCAGCAGCTTGGGCCAGGGTGTTTGGTCACCCCTCCACTTT

size: NA
D: NA
J: TRBJ1-1
V: TRBV10-2
CDR3: CASSERTVNTEAFF
DNA: TGCGCCAGCAGTGAGAGGACAGTGAACACTGAAGCTTTCTTT

size: NA
D: NA
J: TRBJ2-2
V: TRBV7-2
CDR3: CASRQSSITGELFF
DNA: TGTGCCAGCAGACAATCCAGCATCACCGGGGAGCTGTTTTTT

size: NA
D: NA
J: TRBJ2-3
V: TRBV2
CDR3: CASRPSDTQYF
DNA: TGTGCCAGCAGACCCTCAGATACGCAGTATTTT

size: few
D: NA
J: TRBJ2-5
V: TRBV20-1
CDR3: CSARQQETQYF
DNA: TGCAGTGCTAGGCAACAAGAGACCCAGTACTTC

size: medium-sized
D: NA
J: TRBJ1-2
V: TRBV20-1
CDR3: CSARGGVAGLNYGYTF
DNA: TGCAGTGCTAGAGGGGGAGTAGCGGGACTAAACTATGGCTACACCTTC

size: NA
D: NA
J: TRBJ1-1
V: TRBV12-3/TRBV12-4
CDR3: CASRLAAEAFF
DNA: TGTGCCAGCAGACTGGCTGCTGAAGCTTTCTTT

size: NA
D: NA
J: TRBJ1-1
V: TRBV18
CDR3: CASSPARGTEAFF
DNA: TGTGCCAGCTCCCCGGCTAGGGGCACTGAAGCTTTCTTT

size: few
D: TRBD1
J: TRBJ2-6
V: TRBV24-1
CDR3: CATSDSGQAGANVLTF
DNA: TGTGCCACCAGTGACTCCGGACAGGCTGGGGCCAACGTCCTGACTTTC